The 27 T cell receptor beta chains in this list originate from one sample, sequenced in a study of beta chain features in type 1 diabetes. Investigators reverse transcribed all isolated RNA, so they sequenced expressed TCRB transcripts. The method was immunoSEQ multiplex PCR; TCRdb's version includes in-frame clones alone and lacks a portion of them. The sample yields about 260,000 clones, roughly 22% seen once. These receptors have no known antigen. The study's findings and limits: All four CD4+ subsets from Type 1 diabetes patients carried moderately but significantly shorter TCRB CDR3s.

The sample comprised naive CD4+ T cells from blood. The receptors here all came from a woman in her 40s with type 1 diabetes.

This clone was seen a few times. V gene TRBV18 combines with J gene TRBJ1-1, with TRBD1 matching over 8 bases. J lost 8 bases, V lost 2 bases, and 4 bases had no gene match. The germline gives CDR1 KGHSH, CDR2 LQKENI. The CDR3 is made up of 13 amino acids. CDR3 amino acids: CASSPVDRGEAFF. The CDR3 DNA follows: TGTGCCAGCTCACCAGTCGACAGGGGAGAAGCTTTCTTT.

This clone showed up just a few times. V is TRBV20-1 and J is TRBJ1-2; D gene ambiguous. The CDR3 is 11 amino acids. V gave up 6 bases and J gave up 5 bases, with 10 bases separating them. Germline CDR1 is DFQATT and CDR2 is SNEGSKA (reference sequence). This CDR3 is CSARPPYGYTF. The CDR3 DNA is TGCAGTGCCCGTCCCCCGTATGGCTACACCTTC.

This clone was seen a handful of times. The rearrangement links TRBV30 to TRBJ1-1; possible D gene TRBD1, 6 bases. Trimming shortened V by 3 bases and J by 1 base, and 9 bases separated the two germline ends. The germline V gene encodes CDR1 GTSNPN and CDR2 SVGIG (reference sequence). The CDR3 extends over 13 amino acids. The DNA of the CDR3 is TGTGCCTGGAGGCCGACAGGGAACACTGAAGCTTTCTTT. Amino acid sequence: CAWRPTGNTEAFF.

V gene TRBV4-3 combines with J gene TRBJ2-3; 9 nucleotides agree with TRBD2. Germline V gives CDR1 LGHNA, CDR2 YSLEER. This CDR3 is 19 amino acids long. With V trimmed by 0 bases and J by 2 bases, 12 bases remained unmatched. The CDR3 protein is CASSQDIPQAGGPTDTQYF. The CDR3 DNA follows: TGCGCCAGCAGCCAAGATATCCCCCAGGCGGGAGGGCCCACAGATACGCAGTATTTT.

This clone occurred a few times. This chain links TRBV18 with TRBJ2-7; 7 bases are shared with TRBD2. Trimming removed 4 bases from V and 2 bases from J; junction bases left unmatched: 2. Germline lookup yields CDR1 KGHSH and CDR2 LQKENI. The CDR3 runs 13 residues. Here the CDR3 DNA reads TGTGCCAGCTCACGCGGGGGTACCTACGAGCAGTACTTC. This codes for CASSRGGTYEQYF. The full variable domain, completed using reference TRBV18 and TRBJ2-7, is NAGVMQNPRHLVRRRGQEARLRCSPMKGHSHVYWYRQLPEEGLKFMVYLQKENIIDESGMPKERFSAEFPKEGPSILRIQQVVRGDSAAYFCASSRGGTYEQYFGPGTRLTVT.

This clone was seen a few times. The chain links TRBV15 to TRBJ2-2; no reliable D call. The germline gives CDR1 LNHNV, CDR2 YYDKDF (reference sequence). V lost 0 bases to trimming and J lost 1 base, with 12 bases between them. The CDR3 runs to 17 residues. The CDR3 spells CATSRDRVAENTGELFF. CDR3 nucleotides: TGTGCCACCAGCAGAGATCGGGTGGCGGAGAACACCGGGGAGCTGTTTTTT.

Worth noting for this clone: The sample carries other DNA sequences with the same CDR3. The gene calls are TRBV15 and TRBJ1-1, with 9 positions matching TRBD1. Unmatched junction bases numbered 0, after V lost 3 bases and J lost 1 base. The CDR3 is 14 residues long. CDR1 and CDR2 (germline): LNHNV, YYDKDF (reference sequence). The CDR3 here is CATSRDRGNTEAFF. DNA of the CDR3: TGTGCCACCAGCAGGGACAGGGGGAACACTGAAGCTTTCTTT.

This clone was detected a few times. The V gene is TRBV28, the J gene TRBJ2-6; the D is unclear. There are 14 residues in the CDR3. V was clipped by 6 bases and J by 1 base, with 7 bases between them. Germline CDR1 MDHEN, CDR2 SYDVKM. Here the CDR3 reads CASSTRSGANVLTF. In nucleotides, the CDR3 is TGTGCCAGCAGCACTCGGTCTGGGGCCAACGTCCTGACTTTC.

The chain has TRBV28 and TRBJ2-1, with D uncertain. Germline CDR1 MDHEN, CDR2 SYDVKM. V lost 1 base and J 7 bases, leaving 8 bases between the germline ends. This CDR3 has 13 residues. The CDR3 coding sequence is TGTGCCAGCAGTTTATCTTCCCTGAATGAGCAGTTCTTC. This gives the protein CASSLSSLNEQFF. Full variable domain (rest looked up from reference TRBV28 and TRBJ2-1): DVKVTQSSRYLVKRTGEKVFLECVQDMDHENMFWYRQDPGLGLRLIYFSYDVKMKEKGDIPEGYSVSREKKERFSLILESASTNQTSMYLCASSLSSLNEQFFGPGTRLTVL.

This clone was recorded a few times. The chain employs TRBV5-4 and TRBJ1-2, with D possibly being TRBD1 (6 bases). Germline V lookup: CDR1 SGHNT, CDR2 YYREEE (reference sequence). V lost 5 bases to trimming and J lost 5 bases, with 13 bases between them. This CDR3 spans 13 amino acids. The CDR3 protein is CASRIRQGYGYTF. The CDR3, as DNA: TGTGCCAGCAGGATTCGGCAGGGGTATGGCTACACCTTC.

This clone turned up a few times. This chain uses TRBV6-6 with TRBJ2-7; 7 nucleotides match TRBD1. The CDR3 runs 13 residues. Losses at the gene ends were 0 bases for V and 6 bases for J; bases not matched to a gene: 2. CDR1 is MNHNY and CDR2 is SVGAGI in the germline V gene (reference sequence). The CDR3 protein is CASSYSGQIEQYF. CDR3 nucleotide sequence: TGTGCCAGCAGTTACTCGGGACAGATCGAGCAGTACTTC.

V and J are TRBV6-5 and TRBJ1-4; 8 bases are shared with TRBD1. This CDR3 comprises 12 residues. The germline V gene has CDR1 MNHEY and CDR2 SVGAGI. Trimming removed 6 bases from V and 8 bases from J; junction bases left unmatched: 2. CDR3 bases: TGTGCCAGCAGGACAGGGGTGGAAAAACTGTTTTTT. This gives the protein CASRTGVEKLFF.

V gene TRBV2 combines with J gene TRBJ1-3; D gene ambiguous. Trimming shortened V by 7 bases and J by 2 bases, and 9 bases separated the two germline ends. Germline CDR1 is SNHLY and CDR2 is FYNNEI. The CDR3 sequence is 13 residues long. DNA for the CDR3: TGTGCCAGCACGCTTGAGGCTGGAAACACCATATATTTT. It is translated as CASTLEAGNTIYF.

The table lists this clone with a few counts. The V call is TRBV9, the J call TRBJ2-7; 7 positions agree with TRBD2. CDR3 length equals 14 residues. Trimming cost V 4 bases and J 0 bases; bases outside gene matches: 4. Germline V lookup: CDR1 SGDLS, CDR2 YYNGEE. CDR3 amino acids: CASSPASGSYEQYF. The CDR3 DNA reads TGTGCCAGCAGCCCCGCTAGCGGCTCCTACGAGCAGTACTTC.

V usage is TRBV2 and J usage is TRBJ2-6; 7 bases are shared with TRBD1. V trimming: 6 bases; J trimming: 4 bases; junction bases outside the gene matches: 6. The length of the CDR3 is 15 residues. CDR1 and CDR2 from the germline V gene are SNHLY and FYNNEI. CDR3 coding DNA: TGTGCCAGCAGAGGAGACAGGGCCGGGGCCAACGTCCTGACTTTC. As protein: CASRGDRAGANVLTF.

In this sample, this clone turned up once. This chain connects TRBV9 to TRBJ2-2, with a tentative D call TRBD2 (5 bases). Deletions cut 1 base from V and 5 bases from J, with 18 bases between. This CDR3 comprises 17 residues. Germline V gene sequence: CDR1 SGDLS, CDR2 YYNGEE. CDR3 residues: CASSVLQKTSGTGELFF. Written as DNA, the CDR3 is TGTGCCAGCAGCGTACTACAGAAGACCTCGGGGACCGGGGAGCTGTTTTTT.

This clone is a singleton in its sample. V gene TRBV2 combines with J gene TRBJ2-1, with D possibly being TRBD2 (6 bases). Germline assignment: CDR1 SNHLY and CDR2 FYNNEI. Deletions cut 7 bases from V and 0 bases from J, with 13 bases between. This CDR3 has 15 amino acids. CDR3 bases: TGTGCCAGCACTTTAGCGGAAAGCTCCTACAATGAGCAGTTCTTC. Its translation is CASTLAESSYNEQFF.

A few counts support this clone. V usage is TRBV6-5 and J usage is TRBJ2-5; possibly TRBD1 for D (6 bases). The CDR3 covers 13 residues. The germline gives CDR1 MNHEY, CDR2 SVGAGI. The V gene lost 7 bases and the J gene lost 3 bases, with 12 bases spanning the gap. The CDR3 coding sequence is TGTGCCAGCATGCTGGACAGCGAAGAGACCCAGTACTTC. Protein sequence: CASMLDSEETQYF.

This clone was seen only a few times. V and J are TRBV4-3 and TRBJ2-1, with no clear D. There are 15 residues in the CDR3. Trimming stripped 1 base from V and 0 bases from J, with 7 bases between. Germline V gene data show CDR1 as LGHNA and CDR2 as YSLEER. The CDR3 sequence: CASSQVGSSYNEQFF. In DNA, the CDR3 is TGCGCCAGCAGCCAAGTTGGCAGCTCCTACAATGAGCAGTTCTTC.

This clone was counted between two and nine times. V gene TRBV7-3 combines with J gene TRBJ2-5, with D uncertain. Trimming shortened V by 2 bases and J by 5 bases, and 9 bases separated the two germline ends. The CDR3 is 13 residues long. CDR1 and CDR2 (germline): SGHTA, FQGTGA. Here the CDR3 DNA reads TGTGCCAGCAGCTTACAGTTCGGGGAGACCCAGTACTTC. Its protein product is CASSLQFGETQYF.

This clone was counted between two and nine times. This rearrangement joins TRBV7-2 to TRBJ1-1; D may be TRBD1 (5 bases). The germline V gene encodes CDR1 SGHTA and CDR2 FQGNSA. CDR3 size: 14 residues. V was clipped by 4 bases and J by 3 bases, with 12 bases between them. The CDR3 DNA reads as TGTGCCAGCAGCTCCCTCGGGGGGGACACTGAAGCTTTCTTT. It codes for CASSSLGGDTEAFF.

This chain joins TRBV27 and TRBJ2-7, with TRBD2 matching over 11 bases. The CDR3 is 16 amino acids. V dropped 5 bases and J dropped 2; count of bases not matched to a gene: 8. Germline-derived CDR1 and CDR2 are MNHEY and SMNVEV (reference sequence). For the CDR3, the DNA is TGTGCCAGCAGTCCGCCGGGACTAGCGGCCCCCTACGAGCAGTACTTC. Translating gives CASSPPGLAAPYEQYF.

The chain is built from TRBV18 and TRBJ2-3; D not certain. V lost 3 bases and J lost 2, with 6 bases in between. The CDR3 sequence is 13 residues long. Germline lookup yields CDR1 KGHSH and CDR2 LQKENI. The CDR3 protein is CASSPRATDTQYF. As DNA, the CDR3 is TGTGCCAGCTCACCTAGAGCCACAGATACGCAGTATTTT.

The chain carries TRBV5-5 and TRBJ1-4; 7 bases map to TRBD1. Germline CDR1 SGHKS, CDR2 YYEKEE (reference sequence). With V trimmed by 1 base and J by 8 bases, 8 bases remained unmatched. The CDR3 totals 15 residues. CDR3: CASSLYRGTEEKLFF. Written as DNA, the CDR3 is TGTGCCAGCAGCTTGTACAGGGGTACGGAGGAAAAACTGTTTTTT.

This clone appeared a few times. The chain is built from TRBV6-5 and TRBJ1-1; tentatively, D is TRBD1 (6 bases). The CDR3 is 15 residues long. Germline V lookup: CDR1 MNHEY, CDR2 SVGAGI. Between the trimmed V and J ends, which lost 8 bases and 2 bases, there was a span of 18 bases. The CDR3: CASLSRDTGNTEAFF. CDR3 DNA sequence: TGTGCCAGCTTATCCCGGGACACAGGAAACACTGAAGCTTTCTTT.

The chain has TRBV11-2 and TRBJ2-1, with 7 bases matching TRBD2. The germline V gene has CDR1 SGHAT and CDR2 FQNNGV. This CDR3 has 14 amino acids. Trimming at V came to 1 base and at J to 9 bases, leaving 6 bases not matched to a gene. This CDR3 reads CASSLGAGEVEQFF. For the CDR3, the DNA is TGTGCCAGCAGCTTAGGTGCGGGAGAAGTTGAGCAGTTCTTC.

CDR3: CASSPSGRLAAGELFF. The CDR3 DNA is TGCGCCAGCAGCCCTTCGGGCCGGCTAGCGGCCGGGGAGCTGTTTTTT. The chain couples TRBV4-3 to TRBJ2-2; 7 positions match TRBD2. This CDR3 has 16 amino acids. Germline values: CDR1 LGHNA, CDR2 YSLEER. V shed 4 bases and J 6 bases; nucleotides not matched to a gene: 11.